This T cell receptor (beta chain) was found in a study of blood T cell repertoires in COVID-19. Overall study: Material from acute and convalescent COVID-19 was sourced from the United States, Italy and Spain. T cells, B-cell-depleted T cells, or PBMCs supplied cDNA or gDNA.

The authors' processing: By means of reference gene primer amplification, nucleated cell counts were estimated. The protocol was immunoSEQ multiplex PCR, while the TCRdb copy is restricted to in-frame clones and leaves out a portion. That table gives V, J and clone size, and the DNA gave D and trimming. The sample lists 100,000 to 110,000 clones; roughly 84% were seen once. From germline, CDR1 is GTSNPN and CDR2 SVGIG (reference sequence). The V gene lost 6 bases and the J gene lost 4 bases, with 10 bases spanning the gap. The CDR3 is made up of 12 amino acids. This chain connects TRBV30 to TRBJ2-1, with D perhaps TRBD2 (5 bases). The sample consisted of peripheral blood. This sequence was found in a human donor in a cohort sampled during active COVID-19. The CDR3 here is CACHRDYNEQFF. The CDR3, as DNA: TGTGCCTGTCACCGGGATTACAATGAGCAGTTCTTC.